This entry describes one T cell receptor beta chain. The CDR3 runs to 14 residues. Germline V gene lookup returns CDR1 SGHVS and CDR2 FQNEAQ. Trimming took 3 bases from V and 0 from J; bases not matched to a gene: 2. The data were taken from a study of shared clonotypes between healthy human individuals. The run depth of the assay was deep. Clones were sequenced by immunoSEQ multiplex PCR, and TCRdb holds only the in-frame ones, with some missing. The sample holds approximately 350,000 clones, around 74% seen once. The TCR originated in a man aged 25-45 years in good health. The sequenced sample consisted of memory CD4+ T cells sorted from blood. The subset: CD45RA-negative fraction. The chain couples TRBV7-8 to TRBJ2-7, with 7 bases matching TRBD1. The CDR3 is CASSFRDSSYEQYF. CDR3 nucleotides: TGTGCCAGCAGCTTCCGGGACAGCTCCTACGAGCAGTACTTC.